The 13 T cell receptor beta chains reported below all come from one sample, sequenced in a study of T cell responses to AZD1222 COVID-19 vaccine. The assay was immunoSEQ multiplex PCR, and TCRdb's table has in-frame clones only and misses some. The sample yields about 76,000 clones, over 60% seen once. This specimen consisted of peripheral blood, obtained 28 days after the second dose of the MenACWY control vaccine. These receptors came from an adult who received the MenACWY meningococcal vaccine as a control.

The chain recombines TRBV6-2 or TRBV6-3 with TRBJ2-3, with TRBD2 matching over 9 bases. The CDR3 is made up of 15 amino acids. The germline V gene has CDR1 MNHEY and CDR2 SVGEGT. Trimming cost V 2 bases and J 3 bases; bases outside gene matches: 3. CDR3 sequence reads: CASSYVAGETDTQYF. Here the CDR3 DNA reads TGTGCCAGCAGTTACGTAGCGGGGGAAACAGATACGCAGTATTTT.

This clone was picked up a small number of times. This chain connects TRBV28 to TRBJ2-3, with D perhaps TRBD2 (5 bases). The germline V gene has CDR1 MDHEN and CDR2 SYDVKM. Trimming removed 0 bases from V and 2 bases from J, with 9 bases in between. CDR3 length equals 15 residues. The CDR3 reads CASSLWGSTTDTQYF. CDR3 bases: TGTGCCAGCAGTTTATGGGGGAGTACCACAGATACGCAGTATTTT.

The genes are TRBV2 and TRBJ2-2; D uncertain. This CDR3 comprises 13 residues. Germline V gene data show CDR1 as SNHLY and CDR2 as FYNNEI. The V gene lost 6 bases and the J gene lost 3 bases, with 8 bases spanning the gap. The CDR3 spells CASRGFDTGELFF. The CDR3 bases are TGTGCCAGCAGGGGCTTCGACACCGGGGAGCTGTTTTTT.

The rearrangement joins TRBV6-5 to TRBJ2-1; D ambiguous. Trimming pared 6 bases from V and 0 bases from J, leaving 12 bases between. The CDR3 has 15 residues. Germline assignment: CDR1 MNHEY and CDR2 SVGAGI. The CDR3 DNA reads as TGTGCCAGCAGCTACGAGGTGGGCTCCTACAATGAGCAGTTCTTC. Its protein is CASSYEVGSYNEQFF.

V and J are TRBV2 and TRBJ2-1; 11 nucleotides match TRBD2. Germline assignment: CDR1 SNHLY and CDR2 FYNNEI. The J segment lost 9 bases and the V segment lost 3 bases, leaving 7 bases of the junction unmatched. This CDR3 contains 15 residues. CDR3 loop: CASSDLAGGLGEQFF. The CDR3 coding sequence is TGTGCCAGCAGTGACCTAGCGGGAGGACTCGGTGAGCAGTTCTTC.

For the CDR3, the DNA is TGTGCCAGCAGTTACTCGACCCTAGGGAATGGCTACACCTTC. It specifies CASSYSTLGNGYTF. The chain is built from TRBV6-2 or TRBV6-3 and TRBJ1-2; unclear D gene. CDR1 is MNHEY and CDR2 is SVGEGT in the germline V gene. This CDR3 spans 14 amino acids. Trimming shortened V by 0 bases and J by 6 bases, and 11 bases separated the two germline ends.

This clone has only one observation. The chain joins TRBV5-5 to TRBJ1-5; D gene uncertain. V lost 4 bases and J lost 5, with 10 bases in between. This CDR3 is 13 amino acids long. CDR1 SGHKS and CDR2 YYEKEE come from the germline V gene (reference sequence). The CDR3 sequence is CASSLLLDQPQHF. CDR3 in DNA: TGTGCCAGCAGCCTCCTCTTGGATCAGCCCCAGCATTTT.

This chain connects TRBV19 to TRBJ2-1; 10 nucleotides align to TRBD2. CDR1 and CDR2 (germline): LNHDA, SQIVND (reference sequence). J lost 10 bases, V lost 4 bases, and 4 bases had no gene match. The CDR3 runs to 13 residues. The CDR3 protein is CASSTQAGGEQFF. For the CDR3, the DNA is TGTGCCAGTAGTACCCAAGCGGGAGGGGAGCAGTTCTTC.

As regards this clone: One end of the junction varies from germline; a read error may be responsible. CDR3 protein: CASSLGDRDNSGYTF. The CDR3 DNA reads as TGTGCCAGCAGCTTGGGGGACAGGGATAACTCTGGCTACACCTTC. V gene TRBV5-6 combines with J gene TRBJ1-2, with TRBD1 matching over 9 bases. Per germline, CDR1 SGHDT and CDR2 YYEEEE. This CDR3 contains 15 residues.

Of note for this clone: A read error may account for a junction end that differs from germline. The chain has TRBV28 and TRBJ2-7, with 9 positions matching TRBD2. The CDR3 has 16 amino acids. The germline V gene encodes CDR1 MDHEN and CDR2 SYDVKM. For the CDR3, the DNA is TGTGCCAGCAGTCTCCCCGAAGGGACTAGCTCCGACGAGCAGTACTTC. Translating it yields CASSLPEGTSSDEQYF.

The rearrangement joins TRBV24-1 to TRBJ2-1; a weak D match, TRBD1 (6 bases). V dropped 0 bases and J dropped 11 bases, with 19 bases sitting between them. CDR3 length equals 16 residues. From germline, CDR1 is KGHDR and CDR2 SFDVKD. The CDR3 sequence: CATSDLLPDRTEQQFF. DNA of the CDR3: TGTGCCACCAGTGATTTGCTCCCTGACAGGACGGAACAGCAGTTCTTC.

The chain couples TRBV15 to TRBJ2-1, with D maybe TRBD1 (6 bases). V gave up 8 bases and J gave up 8 bases, with 25 bases separating them. Germline CDR1 and CDR2: LNHNV and YYDKDF (reference sequence). The CDR3 contains 16 residues. CDR3: CATAQGFRSTGDEQFF. CDR3 coding DNA: TGTGCCACCGCGCAGGGGTTCCGTTCTACGGGCGATGAGCAGTTCTTC.

The V call is TRBV2, the J call TRBJ1-1; D gene uncertain. Looked up from germline, CDR1 is SNHLY and CDR2 is FYNNEI. The CDR3 covers 11 residues. V was cut by 3 bases and J by 8 bases, with 7 bases left in between. The CDR3 here is CASSEWQEAFF. The DNA of the CDR3 is TGTGCCAGCAGTGAGTGGCAGGAAGCTTTCTTT.